A selection of T cell receptor beta chains follows, all from one sample in a study of tumor-infiltrating lymphocytes in primary liver carcinoma. TCRdb used MiXCR to reprocess the multiplex PCR reads, holding one entry per CDR3 protein. The table records fewer than 80,000 distinct CDR3 sequences, approximately 69% of them present only once. The sample taken for sequencing was tumor-adjacent normal liver tissue. These TCRs come from a man aged 35 to 55 with primary liver carcinoma and hepatitis B virus infection. Both conserved end residues are part of each CDR3. Fields, in order: V gene, D gene, J gene, clone size, CDR3 DNA, CDR3 protein. A D gene is named only where the DNA matches it firmly. Expanded clones get a size class; other rows say once, few or many, or leave the size out.

TRBV4-1,TRBD1,TRBJ1-4,few,TGTGCCAACAGCCAAGGGCCGGGGACAGGGGCACAAAAACTGTTTTTT,CANSQGPGTGAQKLFF
TRBV6-5,NA,TRBJ2-2,NA,TGTGCCAGCCCCAAACGCCTAGGGGGAGTCCCGCGCACCGGGGAGCTGTTCTTT,CASPKRLGGVPRTGELFF
TRBV12-3/TRBV12-4,NA,TRBJ2-1,NA,TGTGCCAGCAGTCATATCAGTAGATACTACAATGAGCAGTTCTTC,CASSHISRYYNEQFF
TRBV29-1,NA,TRBJ1-2,NA,TGCAGCGCTGAAGCCAATGGGGACGACTACACCTTC,CSAEANGDDYTF
TRBV4-3,TRBD2,TRBJ2-3,NA,TGCGCCAGCAGCCAAGATAGGGGACTAGCGGGAGACCATACGCAGTATTTC,CASSQDRGLAGDHTQYF
TRBV6-6,NA,TRBJ2-1,NA,TGTGCCAGCATTCACCGGATGGGGGAATCCTACAATGAGCAGTTCTTC,CASIHRMGESYNEQFF
TRBV4-1,NA,TRBJ2-5,NA,TGCGCCAGCTGCCAAGATTGTGGAGCTCACCAAGAGATCCAGTACTTC,CASCQDCGAHQEIQYF
TRBV10-1,TRBD1,TRBJ2-3,many,TGCGCCAGCAGCAAACTAGGACAGGGCGAGACAGATACGCAGTATTTT,CASSKLGQGETDTQYF
TRBV6-6,TRBD2,TRBJ2-1,NA,TGTGCCAGCAGCCCTGGATCTAGCGGCGTCATGTCCTACAATGAGCAGTTCTTC,CASSPGSSGVMSYNEQFF
TRBV2,NA,TRBJ1-1,NA,TGTCTCAGCAGTGGTGGCTTCAACACTGAAGCTTTCTTT,CLSSGGFNTEAFF
TRBV4-3,NA,TRBJ2-7,once,TGCGCCAGCAGCCACCTGGACGGAGCAGGCGTGCAGTACTTC,CASSHLDGAGVQYF
TRBV29-1,NA,TRBJ1-1,NA,TGCAGCGACCGACATGACATTGAAGCTTTCTTT,CSDRHDIEAFF
TRBV6-2/TRBV6-3,NA,TRBJ2-3,NA,TGTACCAGCAGTTACTCCATTGGGGACCCCAGCACAGATACGCAGTATTTT,CTSSYSIGDPSTDTQYF
TRBV4-1,TRBD1,TRBJ1-1,once,TGCGCCAGCAGCCAAAAAGGGGGCGTGCAGTGGATTGAAGCTTTCTTT,CASSQKGGVQWIEAFF
TRBV11-2,TRBD2,TRBJ2-7,NA,TGCGCCAGCAGCTTAACCGGGACTAGCGGGGACAACGAGCAGTACTTC,CASSLTGTSGDNEQYF
TRBV12-3/TRBV12-4,NA,TRBJ2-7,NA,TGTGCCAACAGTTTGGAACACTACGAGCAGTACTTC,CANSLEHYEQYF
TRBV5-4,NA,TRBJ2-7,NA,TGTACCAGCAGCAAAGACGGGGCTCCCGGTGGATACGAGCAGTACTTC,CTSSKDGAPGGYEQYF
TRBV11-1,NA,TRBJ2-7,once,TGTGCCAACAGCTCATCCCGGGACTCCTCCTACGAGCAGTATTTC,CANSSSRDSSYEQYF
TRBV6-2/TRBV6-3,NA,TRBJ2-1,NA,TGTGCCAGCAGTCACCGTAATGAGCGGTTCTTC,CASSHRNERFF
TRBV7-9,NA,TRBJ2-7,NA,TGCGCCAGCAGCTTAGAGGGCGGGTACTACGAGCAGAACTTC,CASSLEGGYYEQNF
TRBV12-3/TRBV12-4,TRBD2,TRBJ2-7,NA,TGTGCCAGCGGTCCAGCGGGACCCACCAATTACGAGCAGTACTTC,CASGPAGPTNYEQYF
TRBV30,TRBD1,TRBJ1-2,many,TGTGCCTGGACCTGGGACAGGCTCAGCTACACCTTC,CAWTWDRLSYTF
TRBV11-2,NA,TRBJ2-7,NA,TGTGCCAGCAGCTTTAACCGGAACCCCTATGAACAGTACTTC,CASSFNRNPYEQYF
TRBV29-1,TRBD2,TRBJ2-7,NA,TGCAGCGTCCAACTGGCGGGAGGTCCCTACGAGCAGTACTTC,CSVQLAGGPYEQYF
TRBV6-6,TRBD1,TRBJ1-1,NA,TGTGCCAGCAGTACAGGGGGGACTACTGAAGTTTTCTTT,CASSTGGTTEVFF
TRBV10-3,NA,TRBJ2-1,NA,TGTGTCATCAGCCCGACTATTCAATCCTATAATGAGCAGTTCTTC,CVISPTIQSYNEQFF
TRBV7-9,NA,TRBJ2-3,NA,TGTGCCAGCAGCTCCAAACCGGGACTCAATACAGATACGCAGTATTTT,CASSSKPGLNTDTQYF
TRBV4-3,NA,TRBJ2-7,NA,TGCGCCAGCAGCCAAGAAGGCTCCGCCTACAAGCAGTACTTC,CASSQEGSAYKQYF
TRBV10-3,NA,TRBJ2-3,NA,TGTGCAATCGGCAATCAATCCGATACGCAGTATTTT,CAIGNQSDTQYF
TRBV29-1,NA,TRBJ2-3,once,TGCAGCGCCGGTAGGGTGCGCACAGATACGCAGTATTTT,CSAGRVRTDTQYF
TRBV4-1,NA,TRBJ2-7,NA,TGCGCCAGCAGCCAAGTCAATACTTACTACGAGCAGTATTTC,CASSQVNTYYEQYF
TRBV6-5,TRBD2,TRBJ2-2,NA,TGTGCCAGCCACAATCGCCTAGCGGGAGTCCCGCGCACCGGGGAGCTGTTTTTT,CASHNRLAGVPRTGELFF
TRBV29-1,TRBD1,TRBJ1-2,many,TGCAGCGTGTCGGGACAGGGGGCCGGCAACTATGGCTACACCTTC,CSVSGQGAGNYGYTF
TRBV2,TRBD1,TRBJ1-2,many,TGTGCCAGCAGTGGACAGGGCAGTGACTATGGCTACACCTTC,CASSGQGSDYGYTF
TRBV6-6,TRBD1,TRBJ2-1,many,TGTGCCAGCAGTATCACAGGGGGCGAGCAGTTCTTC,CASSITGGEQFF
TRBV12-3/TRBV12-4,NA,TRBJ1-1,many,TGTGCCAGCAGTTTATATCAGAACACTGAAGCTTTCTTT,CASSLYQNTEAFF
TRBV6-2/TRBV6-3,NA,TRBJ1-2,NA,TGTGCCGCCTATGATGGGCGAGGCTACACCTTC,CAAYDGRGYTF
TRBV6-1,NA,TRBJ2-1,many,TGTGCCAGCAGTGGGCTAGCGGACAGCTACAATGAGCAGTTCTTC,CASSGLADSYNEQFF
TRBV7-3,NA,TRBJ2-2,few,TGTGCCAGCAGCCGAGGACGGCACACCGGGGAGCTGTTTTTT,CASSRGRHTGELFF
TRBV29-1,TRBD2,TRBJ2-5,NA,TGCAGCGTTAAACCTGGAGGACTAGTTCTGGAAGAGACCCAGTACTTC,CSVKPGGLVLEETQYF
TRBV4-1,NA,TRBJ2-7,NA,TGTGCCAGCAGCCGGGATTTGGGAGGTGGCTACGAGCAGTACTTC,CASSRDLGGGYEQYF
TRBV11-2,TRBD2,TRBJ2-7,once,TGTGCCAGCAGGTTAAATAGCGGGGAGCTATGCTACGAGCAGTATTTC,CASRLNSGELCYEQYF
TRBV6-2/TRBV6-3,NA,TRBJ1-5,NA,TGTGCCTGCAATTCCAGGGTAGGGGTCAATCAGCCCCAGCATTTT,CACNSRVGVNQPQHF